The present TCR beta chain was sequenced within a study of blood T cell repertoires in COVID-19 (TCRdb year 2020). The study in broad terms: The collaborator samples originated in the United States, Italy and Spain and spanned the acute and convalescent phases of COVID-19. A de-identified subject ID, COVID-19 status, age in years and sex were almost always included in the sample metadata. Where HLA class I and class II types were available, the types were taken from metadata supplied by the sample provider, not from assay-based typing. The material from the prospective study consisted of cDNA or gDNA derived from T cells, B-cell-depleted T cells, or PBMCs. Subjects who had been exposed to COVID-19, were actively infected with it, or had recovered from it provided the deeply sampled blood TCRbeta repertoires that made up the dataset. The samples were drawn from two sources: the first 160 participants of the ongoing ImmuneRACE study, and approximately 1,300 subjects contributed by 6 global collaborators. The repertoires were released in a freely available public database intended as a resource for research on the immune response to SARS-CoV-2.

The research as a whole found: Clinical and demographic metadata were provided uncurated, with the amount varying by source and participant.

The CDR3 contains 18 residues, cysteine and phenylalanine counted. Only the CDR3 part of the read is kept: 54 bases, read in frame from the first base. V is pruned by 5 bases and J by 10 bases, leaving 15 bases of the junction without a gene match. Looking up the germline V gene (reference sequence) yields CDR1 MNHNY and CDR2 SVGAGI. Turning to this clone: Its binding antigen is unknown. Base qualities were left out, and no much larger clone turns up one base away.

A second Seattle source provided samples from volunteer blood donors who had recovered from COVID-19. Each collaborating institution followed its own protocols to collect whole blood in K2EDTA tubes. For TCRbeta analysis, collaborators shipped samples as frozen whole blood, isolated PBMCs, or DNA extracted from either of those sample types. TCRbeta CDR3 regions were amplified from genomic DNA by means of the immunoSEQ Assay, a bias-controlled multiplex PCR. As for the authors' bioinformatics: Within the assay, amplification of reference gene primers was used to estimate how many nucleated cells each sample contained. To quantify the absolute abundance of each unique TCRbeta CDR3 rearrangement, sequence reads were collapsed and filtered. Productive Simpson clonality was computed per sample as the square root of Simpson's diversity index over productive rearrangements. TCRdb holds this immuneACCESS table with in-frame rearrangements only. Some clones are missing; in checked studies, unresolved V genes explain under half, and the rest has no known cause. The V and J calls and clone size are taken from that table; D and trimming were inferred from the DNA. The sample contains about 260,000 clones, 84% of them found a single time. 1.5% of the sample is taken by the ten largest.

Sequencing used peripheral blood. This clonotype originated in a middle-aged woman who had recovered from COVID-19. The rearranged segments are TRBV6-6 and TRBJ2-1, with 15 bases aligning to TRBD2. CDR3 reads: CASSPLGWTSGGAEEQFF. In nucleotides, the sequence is TGTGCCAGCAGTCCACTGGGATGGACTAGCGGGGGGGCTGAGGAGCAGTTCTTC.